The 2 T cell receptor beta chains below all came from one sample that was sequenced in a study of blood T cell repertoires in COVID-19. Using immunoSEQ multiplex PCR, the repertoire was profiled, and TCRdb retains in-frame clones only, with some absent. This sample has roughly 150,000 clones, with roughly 85% found just once. The sample comprised peripheral blood. These receptors were taken from a woman over 75 with active or convalescent COVID-19.

This chain uses TRBV30 with TRBJ2-7; 8 bases are shared with TRBD1. V gave up 8 bases and J gave up 0 bases; unmatched junction bases: 6. The CDR3 is 13 residues long. Germline V gene data show CDR1 as GTSNPN and CDR2 as SVGIG (reference sequence). CDR3: CAGDRGLSYEQYF. CDR3 in DNA: TGTGCCGGCGACAGGGGCCTCTCCTACGAGCAGTACTTC.

The rearrangement joins TRBV10-1 to TRBJ2-2, with 8 bases matching TRBD1. V shed 3 bases, J shed 1 base, and the junction held 4 bases outside the gene matches. The CDR3 length is 16 residues. Germline V gene lookup returns CDR1 WNHNN and CDR2 SYGVQD (reference sequence). CDR3 region: CASSDSGTGNTGELFF. The CDR3 bases are TGCGCCAGCAGTGATTCCGGGACAGGGAACACCGGGGAGCTGTTTTTT.